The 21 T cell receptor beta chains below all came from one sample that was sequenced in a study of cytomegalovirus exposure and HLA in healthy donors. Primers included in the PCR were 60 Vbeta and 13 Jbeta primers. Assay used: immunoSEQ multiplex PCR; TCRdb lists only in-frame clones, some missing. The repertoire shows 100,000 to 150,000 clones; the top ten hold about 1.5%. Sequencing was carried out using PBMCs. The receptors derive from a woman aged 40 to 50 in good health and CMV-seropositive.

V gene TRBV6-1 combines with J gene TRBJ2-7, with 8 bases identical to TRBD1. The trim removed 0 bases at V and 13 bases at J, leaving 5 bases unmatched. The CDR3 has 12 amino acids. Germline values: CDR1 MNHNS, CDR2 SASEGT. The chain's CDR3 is CASSEALQGVYF. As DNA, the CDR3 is TGTGCCAGCAGTGAAGCCCTACAGGGGGTTTACTTC.

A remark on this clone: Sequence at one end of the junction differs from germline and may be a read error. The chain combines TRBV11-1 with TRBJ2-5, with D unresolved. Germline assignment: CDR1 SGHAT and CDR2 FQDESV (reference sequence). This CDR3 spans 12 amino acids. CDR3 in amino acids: CASSSNQETQYF. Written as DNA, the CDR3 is TGTGCCAGCAGCTCGAACCAGGAGACCCAGTACTTC.

CDR3 region: CASSFGTSTYEQYF. The CDR3 nucleotides read TGTGCCAGCAGTTTCGGGACTAGCACCTACGAGCAGTACTTC. V is TRBV28 and J is TRBJ2-7; 9 nucleotides align to TRBD2. Germline CDR1 is MDHEN and CDR2 is SYDVKM. The CDR3 is 14 residues long. V gave up 3 bases and J gave up 2 bases; unmatched junction bases: 2.

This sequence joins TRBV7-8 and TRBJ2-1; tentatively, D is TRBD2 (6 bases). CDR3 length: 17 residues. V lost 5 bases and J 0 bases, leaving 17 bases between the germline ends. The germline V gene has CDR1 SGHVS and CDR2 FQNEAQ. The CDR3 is CASSPQRLASSYNEQFF. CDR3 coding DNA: TGTGCCAGCAGCCCGCAGAGGCTAGCGAGCTCCTACAATGAGCAGTTCTTC.

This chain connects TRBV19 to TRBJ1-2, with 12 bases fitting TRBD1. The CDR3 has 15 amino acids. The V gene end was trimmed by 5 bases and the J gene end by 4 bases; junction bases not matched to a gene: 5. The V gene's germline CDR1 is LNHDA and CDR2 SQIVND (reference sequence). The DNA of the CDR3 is TGTGCCAGTAGTCCCGGGACAGGGGGCTTCTATGGCTACACCTTC. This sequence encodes CASSPGTGGFYGYTF.

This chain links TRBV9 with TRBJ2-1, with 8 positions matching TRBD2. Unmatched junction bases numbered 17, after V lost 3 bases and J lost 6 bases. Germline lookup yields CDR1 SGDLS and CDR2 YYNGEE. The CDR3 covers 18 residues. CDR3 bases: TGTGCCAGCAGCGAGGGGATTACGGGACTAGGGGCGGGCAATGAGCAGTTCTTC. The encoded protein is CASSEGITGLGAGNEQFF.

In DNA, the CDR3 is TGCGCCAGCAGCTTGCGTGACAGTGGGACAGATACGCAGTATTTT. Encoded protein: CASSLRDSGTDTQYF. J is TRBJ2-3 and V is TRBV5-1; possible D gene TRBD1, 5 bases. The CDR3 is made up of 15 amino acids. Trimming left V 1 base short and J 3 bases short, with 12 bases between. The germline V gene encodes CDR1 SGHRS and CDR2 YFSETQ. Looking up the rest from reference TRBV5-1 and TRBJ2-3 gives the full variable domain: KAGVTQTPRYLIKTRGQQVTLSCSPISGHRSVSWYQQTPGQGLQFLFEYFSETQRNKGNFPGRFSGRQFSNSRSEMNVSTLELGDSALYLCASSLRDSGTDTQYFGPGTRLTVL.

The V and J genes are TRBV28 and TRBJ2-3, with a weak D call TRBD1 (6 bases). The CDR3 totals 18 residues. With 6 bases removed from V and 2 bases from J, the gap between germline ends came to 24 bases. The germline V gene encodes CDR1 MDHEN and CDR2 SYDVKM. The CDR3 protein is CASSRLVSAQGTTDTQYF. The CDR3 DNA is TGTGCCAGCAGCCGCCTGGTCAGTGCGCAGGGGACCACAGATACGCAGTATTTT. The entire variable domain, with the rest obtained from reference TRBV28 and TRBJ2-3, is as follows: DVKVTQSSRYLVKRTGEKVFLECVQDMDHENMFWYRQDPGLGLRLIYFSYDVKMKEKGDIPEGYSVSREKKERFSLILESASTNQTSMYLCASSRLVSAQGTTDTQYFGPGTRLTVL.

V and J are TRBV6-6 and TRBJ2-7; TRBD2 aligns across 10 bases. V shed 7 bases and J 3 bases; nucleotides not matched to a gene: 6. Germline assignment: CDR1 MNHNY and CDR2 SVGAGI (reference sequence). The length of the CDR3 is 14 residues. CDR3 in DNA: TGTGCCAGCACCCCAGCGGGAGGGCTCTACGAGCAGTACTTC. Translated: CASTPAGGLYEQYF.

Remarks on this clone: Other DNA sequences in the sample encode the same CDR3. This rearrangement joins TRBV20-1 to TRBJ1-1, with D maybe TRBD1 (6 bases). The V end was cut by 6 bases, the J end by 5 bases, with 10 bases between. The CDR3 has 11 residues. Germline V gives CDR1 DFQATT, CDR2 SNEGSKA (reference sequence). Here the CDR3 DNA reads TGCAGTGCGTCAAGGGGGACTGAAGCTTTCTTT. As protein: CSASRGTEAFF.

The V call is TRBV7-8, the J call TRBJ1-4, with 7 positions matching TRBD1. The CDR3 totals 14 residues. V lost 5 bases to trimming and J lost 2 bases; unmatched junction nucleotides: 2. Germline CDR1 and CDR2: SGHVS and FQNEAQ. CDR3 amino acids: CASSRDSTNEKLFF. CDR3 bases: TGTGCCAGCAGCAGGGACAGTACTAATGAAAAACTGTTTTTT.

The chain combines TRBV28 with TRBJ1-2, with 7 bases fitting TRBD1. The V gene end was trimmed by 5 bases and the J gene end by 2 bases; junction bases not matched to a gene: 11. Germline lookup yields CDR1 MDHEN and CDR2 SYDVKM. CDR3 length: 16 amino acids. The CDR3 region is CASSLMGTAVNYGYTF. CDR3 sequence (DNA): TGTGCCAGCAGTCTAATGGGGACAGCCGTGAACTATGGCTACACCTTC.

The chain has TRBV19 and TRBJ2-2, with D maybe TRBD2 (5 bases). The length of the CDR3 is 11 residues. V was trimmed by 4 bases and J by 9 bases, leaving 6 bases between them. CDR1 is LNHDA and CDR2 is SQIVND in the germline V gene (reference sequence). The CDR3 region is CASSRGRELFF. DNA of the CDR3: TGTGCCAGTAGTAGAGGGCGGGAGCTGTTTTTT.

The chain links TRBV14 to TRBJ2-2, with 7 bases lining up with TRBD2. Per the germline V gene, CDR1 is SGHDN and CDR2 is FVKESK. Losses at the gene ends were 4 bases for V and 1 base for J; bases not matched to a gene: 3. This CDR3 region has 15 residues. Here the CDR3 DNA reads TGTGCCAGCAGCCGGGGACTAAAGAACACCGGGGAGCTGTTTTTT. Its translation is CASSRGLKNTGELFF.

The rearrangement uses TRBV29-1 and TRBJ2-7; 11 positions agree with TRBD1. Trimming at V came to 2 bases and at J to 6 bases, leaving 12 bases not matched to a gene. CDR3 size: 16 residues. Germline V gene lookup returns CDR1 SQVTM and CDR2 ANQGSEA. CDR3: CSVEPSRGQGEREQYF. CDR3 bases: TGCAGCGTTGAACCCTCCCGGGGACAGGGGGAACGCGAGCAGTACTTC.

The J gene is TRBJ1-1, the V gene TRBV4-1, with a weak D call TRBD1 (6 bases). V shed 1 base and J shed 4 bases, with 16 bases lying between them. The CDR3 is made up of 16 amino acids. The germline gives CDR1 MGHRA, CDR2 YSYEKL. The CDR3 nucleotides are TGCGCCAGCAGCCAAGCCAGTGGGGGCTTGGGCACTGAAGCTTTCTTT. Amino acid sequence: CASSQASGGLGTEAFF.

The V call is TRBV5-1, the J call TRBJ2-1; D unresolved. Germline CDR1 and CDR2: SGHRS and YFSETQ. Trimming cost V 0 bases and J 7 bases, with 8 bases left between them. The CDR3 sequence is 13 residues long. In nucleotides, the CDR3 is TGCGCCAGCAGCTTGGTTGTCGGGAATGAGCAGTTCTTC. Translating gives CASSLVVGNEQFF.

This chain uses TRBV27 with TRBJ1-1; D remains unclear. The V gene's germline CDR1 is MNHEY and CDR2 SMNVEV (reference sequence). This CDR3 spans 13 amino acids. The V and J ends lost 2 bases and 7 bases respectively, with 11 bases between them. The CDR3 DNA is TGTGCCAGCAGTTTAGGGCAGACGAATGAAGCTTTCTTT. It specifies CASSLGQTNEAFF.

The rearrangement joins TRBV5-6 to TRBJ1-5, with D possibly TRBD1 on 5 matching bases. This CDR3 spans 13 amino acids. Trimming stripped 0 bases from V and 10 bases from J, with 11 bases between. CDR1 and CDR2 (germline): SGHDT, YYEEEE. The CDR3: CASSLVDRTPQHF. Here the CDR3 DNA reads TGTGCCAGCAGCTTGGTCGACCGGACACCCCAGCATTTT.

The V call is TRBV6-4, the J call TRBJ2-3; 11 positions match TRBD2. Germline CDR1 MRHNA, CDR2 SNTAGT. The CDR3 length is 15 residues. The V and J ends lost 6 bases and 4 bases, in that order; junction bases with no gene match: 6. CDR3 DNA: TGTGCCAGCAGCGCCGAACTAGCGGGGGCAGATACGCAGTATTTT. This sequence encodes CASSAELAGADTQYF.

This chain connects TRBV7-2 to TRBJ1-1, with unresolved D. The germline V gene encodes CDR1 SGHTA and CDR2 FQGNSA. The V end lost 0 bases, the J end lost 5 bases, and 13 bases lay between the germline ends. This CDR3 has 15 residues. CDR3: CASSLAPGWITEAFF. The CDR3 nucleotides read TGTGCCAGCAGCTTAGCGCCGGGGTGGATAACTGAAGCTTTCTTT.